This is a list of T cell receptor beta chains from one sample in a study of T cell repertoires in cytomegalovirus infection. TCRdb re-called the reads with MiXCR, one entry per CDR3 protein. The sample includes about 250,000 distinct CDR3 sequences, roughly 12% seen only once; the top ten take 1.5% to 2%. Sequenced input: PBMCs. Receptors originate from a human donor in good health (CMV status not recorded). Some clones in this sample may be carry-over from other donors' samples. The CDR3 runs from the conserved cysteine through the conserved F or W. Each record gives: J gene, V gene, D gene, clone size, CDR3 protein, CDR3 DNA. The D gene is left open where the match is weak. A clone size is listed for some rows: how often the clone was seen (once, few, many), or a class if it is expanded.

TRBJ2-2,TRBV6-2/TRBV6-3,.,many,CASSLIRNTGELFF,TGTGCCAGCAGCCTCATCCGGAACACCGGGGAGCTGTTTTTT
TRBJ2-5,TRBV20-1,TRBD1,many,CSAAQGASGETQYF,TGCAGTGCCGCCCAGGGGGCGTCGGGAGAGACCCAGTACTTC
TRBJ1-4,TRBV29-1,.,.,CSVEGEEGLFF,TGCAGCGTTGAGGGGGAAGAGGGACTGTTTTTT
TRBJ2-1,TRBV20-1,TRBD1,few,CSVWRTGGDEQFF,TGCAGTGTTTGGCGGACAGGGGGCGATGAGCAGTTCTTC
TRBJ2-3,TRBV7-2,TRBD1,many,CASSSGTATDTQYF,TGTGCCAGCAGCTCGGGGACAGCGACAGATACGCAGTATTTT
TRBJ1-5,TRBV19,.,few,CASSGRFSNQPQHF,TGTGCCAGTAGCGGCCGGTTTAGCAATCAGCCCCAGCATTTT
TRBJ2-5,TRBV18,.,.,CASSQSREETQYF,TGTGCCAGCTCCCAGAGTCGAGAAGAGACCCAGTACTTC
TRBJ1-2,TRBV28,.,many,CASVPGGRDHYGYTF,TGTGCCAGTGTGCCAGGAGGCAGGGATCACTATGGCTACACCTTC
TRBJ1-2,TRBV14,TRBD1,few,CASTAQGQRNGYTF,TGTGCCAGCACCGCACAGGGACAGAGAAATGGCTACACCTTC
TRBJ2-4,TRBV7-2,.,many,CASSLGRVRELTVAKNIQYF,TGTGCCAGCAGCTTAGGAAGGGTCAGGGAACTAACTGTAGCCAAAAACATTCAGTACTTC
TRBJ1-3,TRBV9,.,.,CASSPPGNTIYF,TGTGCCAGCAGCCCCCCGGGAAACACCATATATTTT
TRBJ2-5,TRBV11-1,.,many,CASSVRWGQETQYF,TGTGCCAGCAGCGTGCGGTGGGGCCAAGAGACCCAGTACTTC
TRBJ1-4,TRBV7-2,.,many,CASSYGVTEKLFF,TGTGCCAGCAGCTACGGGGTGACGGAAAAACTGTTTTTT
TRBJ2-7,TRBV27,TRBD1,few,CASSRPGQGFEEQYF,TGTGCCAGCAGTAGACCGGGACAGGGATTTGAGGAGCAGTACTTC
TRBJ2-7,TRBV12-3/TRBV12-4,.,many,CASSLRSSHLSSYEQYF,TGTGCCAGCAGTTTACGGTCATCCCACCTATCTTCCTACGAGCAGTACTTC
TRBJ1-2,TRBV7-9,.,many,CASSRGVLYGYTF,TGTGCCAGCAGCCGCGGGGTGCTCTATGGCTACACCTTC
TRBJ2-1,TRBV3-1,.,.,CASSPHGGGIMNEQFF,TGTGCCAGCAGCCCCCACGGAGGGGGCATTATGAATGAGCAGTTCTTC
TRBJ1-2,TRBV6-6,.,.,CASKVPGEDGYTF,TGTGCCAGCAAGGTTCCAGGGGAAGATGGCTACACCTTC
TRBJ1-2,TRBV19,TRBD1,few,CASSPLGGQIYGYTF,TGTGCCAGTAGTCCCCTAGGGGGCCAGATCTATGGCTACACCTTC
TRBJ2-1,TRBV28,TRBD2,.,CASSFRPSGRGEQFF,TGTGCCAGCAGTTTCAGGCCTAGCGGGAGGGGTGAGCAGTTCTTC
TRBJ2-3,TRBV15,.,.,CAAGAGGTDTQYF,TGTGCCGCGGGGGCAGGGGGAACAGATACGCAGTATTTT
TRBJ1-2,TRBV7-2,.,many,CASSLGGTPEGYTF,TGTGCCAGCAGCTTAGGAGGGACGCCGGAAGGCTACACCTTC
TRBJ1-5,TRBV2,.,many,CASSAGMFGNQPQHF,TGTGCCAGCAGTGCAGGGATGTTTGGCAATCAGCCCCAGCATTTT
TRBJ1-1,TRBV2,.,.,CASSVGSMNTEAFF,TGTGCCAGCAGTGTTGGCAGCATGAACACTGAAGCTTTCTTT
TRBJ2-1,TRBV7-2,.,many,CASSMTRANEQFF,TGTGCCAGCAGCATGACTAGGGCAAATGAGCAGTTCTTC
TRBJ1-5,TRBV5-1,.,few,CASSHWRSNSNQPQHF,TGCGCCAGCAGCCACTGGAGGAGCAATAGCAATCAGCCCCAGCATTTT
TRBJ2-7,TRBV6-1,TRBD2,many,CASRPGTSGKYEQYF,TGTGCCAGCAGACCCGGGACTAGCGGGAAGTACGAGCAGTACTTC
TRBJ2-3,TRBV29-1,.,.,CSAVLDPQMDTQYF,TGCAGCGCTGTACTAGATCCCCAAATGGATACGCAGTATTTT